The 16 T cell receptor beta chains presented below share a single source sample, sequenced in a study of cytomegalovirus exposure and HLA in healthy donors. Primers for the PCR totalled 60 Vbeta and 13 Jbeta. TCRdb's copy holds only in-frame clones and misses some; the assay was immunoSEQ multiplex PCR. Its listing shows over 30,000 clones. The specimen sequenced was PBMCs. These TCRs come from a woman between 40 and 50 years old in good health and CMV-seropositive.

The chain links TRBV7-9 to TRBJ2-3; the match to TRBD1 covers 10 bases. The junction had 8 bases not matched to a gene; V was cut back by 5 bases and J by 3 bases. The CDR3 sequence is 16 residues long. The germline CDR1 and CDR2 sequences are SEHNR and FQNEAQ (reference sequence). CDR3 region: CASSAIRDRGTDTQYF. CDR3 sequence (DNA): TGTGCCAGCAGCGCTATCCGGGACAGGGGTACAGATACGCAGTATTTT. The entire variable domain, with the rest obtained from reference TRBV7-9 and TRBJ2-3, is as follows: DTGVSQNPRHKITKRGQNVTFRCDPISEHNRLYWYRQTLGQGPEFLTYFQNEAQLEKSRLLSDRFSAERPKGSFSTLEIQRTEQGDSAMYLCASSAIRDRGTDTQYFGPGTRLTVL.

The CDR3 is CASRVAGAGTDTQYF. The CDR3 DNA sequence: TGCGCCAGCAGGGTAGCGGGAGCTGGCACAGATACGCAGTATTTT. The chain employs TRBV5-1 and TRBJ2-3; 9 bases match TRBD2. The junction had 5 bases not matched to a gene; V was cut back by 5 bases and J by 1 base. This CDR3 is 15 amino acids long. The germline V gene encodes CDR1 SGHRS and CDR2 YFSETQ. Variable domain in full (rest from reference TRBV5-1 and TRBJ2-3): KAGVTQTPRYLIKTRGQQVTLSCSPISGHRSVSWYQQTPGQGLQFLFEYFSETQRNKGNFPGRFSGRQFSNSRSEMNVSTLELGDSALYLCASRVAGAGTDTQYFGPGTRLTVL.

V is TRBV5-1 and J is TRBJ2-5, with 7 bases that match TRBD2. The CDR3 is 17 amino acids. J gave up 0 bases and V 4 bases, and 12 bases lay outside the gene matches. Germline CDR1 is SGHRS and CDR2 is YFSETQ. The CDR3 DNA follows: TGCGCCAGCAGCCCGGCAAGACAAGCGGGATACCAAGAGACCCAGTACTTC. Translated: CASSPARQAGYQETQYF. Variable domain in full (rest from reference TRBV5-1 and TRBJ2-5): KAGVTQTPRYLIKTRGQQVTLSCSPISGHRSVSWYQQTPGQGLQFLFEYFSETQRNKGNFPGRFSGRQFSNSRSEMNVSTLELGDSALYLCASSPARQAGYQETQYFGPGTRLLVL.

The chain recombines TRBV14 with TRBJ1-1, with 7 bases identical to TRBD1. There are 14 residues in the CDR3. Germline CDR1 and CDR2: SGHDN and FVKESK. V was pared by 2 bases and J by 5 bases, with 5 bases of the junction left unmatched. The CDR3 spells CASSQRPGGTEAFF. As DNA, the CDR3 is TGTGCCAGCAGCCAAAGGCCAGGGGGTACTGAAGCTTTCTTT.

J is TRBJ2-5 and V is TRBV11-2, with 11 bases lining up with TRBD2. Germline-derived CDR1 and CDR2 are SGHAT and FQNNGV. With 5 bases clipped from V and 2 bases from J, the junction kept 7 bases outside the gene matches. This CDR3 is built from 16 residues. CDR3 nucleotide sequence: TGTGCCAGCAGCAGACGACTAGCGGGGAAACAAGAGACCCAGTACTTC. Protein product: CASSRRLAGKQETQYF.

The V call is TRBV5-1, the J call TRBJ1-6; tentatively, D is TRBD1 (6 bases). V lost 4 bases to trimming and J lost 13 bases, with 27 bases between them. CDR1 is SGHRS and CDR2 is YFSETQ in the germline V gene. The CDR3 runs 17 residues. The CDR3 loop reads CASSEISLRDTYFPLHF. The CDR3 DNA reads TGCGCCAGCAGCGAAATATCACTACGGGACACCTATTTTCCCCTCCACTTT.

V gene TRBV2 combines with J gene TRBJ2-7; possible D gene TRBD2, 6 bases. The CDR3 has 15 amino acids. V dropped 6 bases and J dropped 2 bases, with 17 bases sitting between them. Germline V lookup: CDR1 SNHLY, CDR2 FYNNEI. The CDR3, as DNA: TGTGCCAGCAGGCTTAGCGGTCCGAGCGCCTACGAGCAGTACTTC. Translation gives CASRLSGPSAYEQYF.

CDR3 loop: CTSSQTRDRAPGELFF. The CDR3 DNA follows: TGCACCAGCAGCCAAACCCGGGACAGGGCCCCCGGGGAGCTGTTTTTT. This chain joins TRBV1 and TRBJ2-2; the D call of TRBD1 is as the table states it, not checked on the DNA. TRBV1 is labeled a pseudogene. This CDR3 contains 16 residues.

V is TRBV13 and J is TRBJ2-1; 8 bases align to TRBD2. V shed 6 bases, J shed 5 bases, and the junction held 9 bases outside the gene matches. The CDR3 covers 15 residues. Germline V gene sequence: CDR1 PRHDT, CDR2 FYEKMQ (reference sequence). The CDR3 loop is CASRGGPGGDNEQFF. The CDR3 DNA reads as TGTGCCAGCAGGGGGGGTCCCGGGGGGGACAATGAGCAGTTCTTC. The whole variable domain, remainder taken from reference TRBV13 and TRBJ2-1, is AAGVIQSPRHLIKEKRETATLKCYPIPRHDTVYWYQQGPGQDPQFLISFYEKMQSDKGSIPDRFSAQQFSDYHSELNMSSLELGDSALYFCASRGGPGGDNEQFFGPGTRLTVL.

The rearrangement links TRBV4-1 to TRBJ2-2; TRBD2 matches at 10 bases. This CDR3 contains 16 residues. V was clipped by 2 bases and J by 5 bases; unmatched bases: 5. Germline V CDR1 and CDR2: MGHRA, YSYEKL. The CDR3 coding sequence is TGCGCCAGCAGCCAAATAAGCGGGAGGGGGACCGGGGAGCTGTTTTTT. Translating it yields CASSQISGRGTGELFF.

The chain carries TRBV18 and TRBJ2-7; TRBD1 agrees at 8 bases. Germline trimming cut 2 bases from V and 5 bases from J; bases unmatched to any gene: 8. CDR3 size: 15 residues. Per the germline V gene, CDR1 is KGHSH and CDR2 is LQKENI. The CDR3, as DNA: TGTGCCAGCTCACCAAACCCGGGACAGGCCCACGAGCAGTACTTC. Translated: CASSPNPGQAHEQYF.

This chain joins TRBV11-1 and TRBJ2-7; TRBD2 matches 7 bases. The CDR3 is made up of 18 amino acids. Germline V lookup: CDR1 SGHAT, CDR2 FQDESV (reference sequence). The V segment lost 5 bases and the J segment 0 bases; nucleotides outside the gene matches: 16. The CDR3: CASSLLMSPGLNSYEQYF. The DNA of the CDR3 is TGTGCCAGCAGCCTCCTAATGTCTCCGGGACTAAACTCCTACGAGCAGTACTTC.

The chain has TRBV30 and TRBJ2-7, with 11 bases identical to TRBD1. With 6 bases clipped from V and 1 base from J, the junction kept 8 bases outside the gene matches. CDR3 length: 15 residues. Germline CDR1 and CDR2: GTSNPN and SVGIG (reference sequence). In DNA, the CDR3 is TGTGCCTGTATCTTCCGGGACAGGGGGTCCTACGAGCAGTACTTC. Translation gives CACIFRDRGSYEQYF.

This chain uses TRBV5-4 with TRBJ1-4; 7 nucleotides align to TRBD1. CDR1 and CDR2 from the germline V gene are SGHNT and YYREEE (reference sequence). CDR3 length: 14 residues. The V gene end was trimmed by 2 bases and the J gene end by 7 bases; junction bases not matched to a gene: 5. The CDR3 region has the DNA TGTGCCAGCAGCTTAGGGACAGTTCCTGAAAAACTGTTTTTT. Protein: CASSLGTVPEKLFF.

The chain links TRBV19 to TRBJ1-1, with 7 nucleotides matching TRBD1. V lost 8 bases to trimming and J lost 5 bases; unmatched junction nucleotides: 8. Germline V gene sequence: CDR1 LNHDA, CDR2 SQIVND (reference sequence). There are 13 residues in the CDR3. CDR3 coding DNA: TGTGCCAGTCGAGACAGGGTGTGGACTGAAGCTTTCTTT. Residues: CASRDRVWTEAFF.

The J gene is TRBJ1-2, the V gene TRBV19; 7 bases map to TRBD1. The CDR3 has 14 amino acids. V shed 6 bases and J 4 bases; nucleotides not matched to a gene: 8. In germline, CDR1 is LNHDA, CDR2 SQIVND (reference sequence). The DNA for the CDR3 is TGTGCCAGTAGCCCGGGACAGAAGTCCTATGGCTACACCTTC. Protein sequence: CASSPGQKSYGYTF.